This T cell receptor (beta chain) is from a study of cytomegalovirus exposure and HLA in healthy donors. Background on the study: About 85 million unique TCRs from HLA-typed donors were held in an early release of data.

General observations from the study: In a later analysis, DRB1 alleles had the most associated TCRs; HLA-C alleles the fewest. In all likelihood, a cluster of highly shared sequence variants was a sequencing artifact. Productive rates of about 90% or about 30% were seen for most TCR beta V segments in an earlier analysis.

V shed 6 bases, J shed 7 bases, and the junction held 4 bases outside the gene matches. The CDR3 is made up of 14 amino acids. CDR1 WSHSY and CDR2 SAAADI come from the germline V gene. PCR used 60 Vbeta primers and 13 Jbeta primers. Repertoires were generated with immunoSEQ multiplex PCR, while TCRdb's copy carries only in-frame clones and drops some. The profile covers about 85,000 clones, with around 74% appearing a single time and around 2% taken by the ten largest. On this clone: What it binds is unknown.

Sample: PBMCs. This chain uses TRBV10-2 with TRBJ1-6; 9 bases agree with TRBD1. This receptor was obtained from a boy between 10 and 17 years old in good health and CMV-seronegative. This CDR3 reads CASRPGQGNSPLHF. In DNA, the CDR3 is TGCGCCAGCAGACCGGGACAGGGCAATTCACCCCTCCACTTT.